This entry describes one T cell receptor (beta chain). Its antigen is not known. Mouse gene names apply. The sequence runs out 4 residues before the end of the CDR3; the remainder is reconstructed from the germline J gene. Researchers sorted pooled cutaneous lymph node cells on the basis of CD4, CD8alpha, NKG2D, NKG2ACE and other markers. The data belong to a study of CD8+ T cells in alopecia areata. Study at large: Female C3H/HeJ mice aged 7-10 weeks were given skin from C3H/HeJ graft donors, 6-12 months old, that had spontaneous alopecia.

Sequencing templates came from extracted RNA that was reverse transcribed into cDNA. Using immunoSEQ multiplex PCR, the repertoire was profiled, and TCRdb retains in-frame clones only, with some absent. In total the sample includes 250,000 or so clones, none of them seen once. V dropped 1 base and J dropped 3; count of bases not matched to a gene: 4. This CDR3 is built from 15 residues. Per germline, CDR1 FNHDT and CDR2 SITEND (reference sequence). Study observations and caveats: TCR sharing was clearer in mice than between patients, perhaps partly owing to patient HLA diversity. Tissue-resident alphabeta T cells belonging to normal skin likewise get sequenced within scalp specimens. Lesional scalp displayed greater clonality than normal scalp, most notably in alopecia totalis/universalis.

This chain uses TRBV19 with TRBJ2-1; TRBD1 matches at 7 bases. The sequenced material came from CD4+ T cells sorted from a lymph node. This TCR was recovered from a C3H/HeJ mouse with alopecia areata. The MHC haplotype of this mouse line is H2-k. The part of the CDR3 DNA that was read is TGTGCCAGCAGTATAATGGGACAGCTCTATGCT. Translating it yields CASSIMGQLYA. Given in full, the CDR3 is CASSIMGQLYAEQFF.